This T cell receptor beta chain is from a study of neurological immune-mediated disorders. Study outcomes and limitations: Phylogenetically, 18 of 34 multiple sclerosis patients' repertoires fell into one related-CDR3 cluster, a possible signature.

TCRdb re-analysed the 5' RACE reads in MiXCR, keeping a single row per CDR3 protein. This repertoire shows 50,000 to 70,000 distinct CDR3 sequences, less than 5.5% found once; its top ten account for 6.5% to 7.5%. Germline lookup yields CDR1 ENHRY and CDR2 SYGVKD. V was pared by 7 bases and J by 8 bases, with 12 bases of the junction left unmatched. The CDR3 is 15 residues long. For the unsorted libraries, 2 million PBMCs stored at -80 C served as input. This clonotype was counted at least ten times. Its matching antigen is unknown. The receptor comes from a man aged 25 to 45 with multiple sclerosis. The chain employs TRBV10-3 and TRBJ2-1; 9 bases are a match to TRBD1. The sample taken for sequencing was PBMCs. CDR3 sequence (DNA): TGTGCCATCACCCTAAGCCCGACAGGGGGATATGAGCAGTTCTTC. Residues: CAITLSPTGGYEQFF.